What follows are 6 T cell receptor beta chains derived from one specimen sequenced in a study of OX40 agonist ivuxolimab in advanced cancers. Profiled with immunoSEQ multiplex PCR; TCRdb holds only in-frame clones, not every one. Counted here are roughly 60,000 clones, about 86% occurring once; the ten biggest clones make up around 2.1%. Material: CD4+ or CD8+ T cells sorted from blood, obtained in a trial of the OX40 agonist ivuxolimab. The receptors were gathered from an adult with an advanced solid tumor such as melanoma, head and neck, liver or kidney cancer.

This clone was recorded once. The CDR3 coding sequence is TGTGCCAGCAGTCGACAGGTTGAAAAACTGTTTTTT. It codes for CASSRQVEKLFF. The rearrangement joins TRBV28 to TRBJ1-4; maybe TRBD1 (6 bases). Germline V gives CDR1 MDHEN, CDR2 SYDVKM. V lost 5 bases and J 7 bases, leaving 8 bases between the germline ends. The CDR3 consists of 12 residues.

This chain links TRBV7-9 with TRBJ2-7; TRBD1 or TRBD2 may be the D gene (5 bases each). The CDR3 is made up of 18 amino acids. Trimming pared 6 bases from V and 2 bases from J, leaving 26 bases between. Germline loops: CDR1 SEHNR, CDR2 FQNEAQ (reference sequence). CDR3 in DNA: TGTGCCAGCAGGGGACGCGGTCCATCCACTACCCAGACCTACGAGCAGTACTTC. Its protein product is CASRGRGPSTTQTYEQYF.

This clone was seen a few times. Other DNA sequences in the same sample also yield this CDR3. The V call is TRBV28, the J call TRBJ2-7; the D gene is possibly TRBD1 (5 bases). The CDR3 runs to 12 residues. Trimming shortened V by 2 bases and J by 4 bases, and 6 bases separated the two germline ends. CDR1 is MDHEN, CDR2 SYDVKM, per germline. This CDR3 is CASSLQGYEQYF. The DNA of the CDR3 is TGTGCCAGCAGTTTACAGGGTTACGAGCAGTACTTC. Looking up the rest from reference TRBV28 and TRBJ2-7 gives the full variable domain: DVKVTQSSRYLVKRTGEKVFLECVQDMDHENMFWYRQDPGLGLRLIYFSYDVKMKEKGDIPEGYSVSREKKERFSLILESASTNQTSMYLCASSLQGYEQYFGPGTRLTVT.

This clone is a singleton in its sample. The CDR3 DNA reads TGTGCCACCGCGGGCGGGGGTCACCAAGAGACCCAGTACTTC. This sequence encodes CATAGGGHQETQYF. The genes are TRBV27 and TRBJ2-5; TRBD2 aligns across 7 bases. Germline V gives CDR1 MNHEY, CDR2 SMNVEV (reference sequence). CDR3 size: 14 residues. The V gene end was trimmed by 10 bases and the J gene end by 0 bases; junction bases not matched to a gene: 8.

The chain uses TRBV29-1 and TRBJ2-5, with D perhaps assigned TRBD1 or TRBD2 (5 bases each). This CDR3 region has 14 residues. The ends were cut back, 1 base at V and 5 bases at J, with 14 bases in the middle. The V gene's germline CDR1 is SQVTM and CDR2 ANQGSEA. The CDR3 DNA reads as TGCAGCGTTGAAGGCCCGAGGGGCGGGGAGACCCAGTACTTC. Its protein is CSVEGPRGGETQYF.

The genes are TRBV5-4 and TRBJ2-7; D is uncertain. CDR1 is SGHNT and CDR2 is YYREEE in the germline V gene (reference sequence). There are 13 residues in the CDR3. V was trimmed by 4 bases and J by 5 bases, leaving 13 bases between them. In nucleotides, the CDR3 is TGTGCCAGCAGCCTGGTTTGGAGCGACGAGCAGTACTTC. Residues: CASSLVWSDEQYF.